This TCR beta chain was identified in a study of T cells in Graves' hyperthyroidism and ophthalmopathy. The CDR3 loop spans 14 amino acids. CDR1 and CDR2 (germline): ENHRY, SYGVKD. Study-wide points: Blood also showed most of the thyroid clonotypes that were expanded above 0.001. In simple terms, a model built on 13 V-J features told ophthalmopathy apart from stable hyperthyroidism.

Patients aged 18 to 65 had newly diagnosed hyperthyroidism that had lasted under 2 months. The diagnoses drew upon clinical symptoms, serum thyroxine and TRAb, thyroid ultrasound and orbital computed tomography. Researchers amplified the TCR beta CDR3 regions from RNA transcripts. Initially, a first-round RT-PCR of the TCR CDR3 employed the HTBI primer set. TCRdb recomputed calls from the multiplex PCR reads with MiXCR, one row per CDR3 protein. The sample includes just over 550,000 distinct CDR3 sequences, 46% of them seen just once. This clonotype was observed once. Antigen specificity is unknown. An end of the junction differs from the germline gene, which may be a read error.

The source of this sequence is a woman aged 18-35 years with Graves' hyperthyroidism. The chain has TRBV10-3 and TRBJ2-7; maybe TRBD1 (6 bases). The source material was peripheral blood or thyroid tissue (not recorded which). In nucleotides, the CDR3 is TGTGCCAGCAGTTTTGGGGACAAACGATACGAGCAGTACTTC. Amino acid sequence: CASSFGDKRYEQYF.